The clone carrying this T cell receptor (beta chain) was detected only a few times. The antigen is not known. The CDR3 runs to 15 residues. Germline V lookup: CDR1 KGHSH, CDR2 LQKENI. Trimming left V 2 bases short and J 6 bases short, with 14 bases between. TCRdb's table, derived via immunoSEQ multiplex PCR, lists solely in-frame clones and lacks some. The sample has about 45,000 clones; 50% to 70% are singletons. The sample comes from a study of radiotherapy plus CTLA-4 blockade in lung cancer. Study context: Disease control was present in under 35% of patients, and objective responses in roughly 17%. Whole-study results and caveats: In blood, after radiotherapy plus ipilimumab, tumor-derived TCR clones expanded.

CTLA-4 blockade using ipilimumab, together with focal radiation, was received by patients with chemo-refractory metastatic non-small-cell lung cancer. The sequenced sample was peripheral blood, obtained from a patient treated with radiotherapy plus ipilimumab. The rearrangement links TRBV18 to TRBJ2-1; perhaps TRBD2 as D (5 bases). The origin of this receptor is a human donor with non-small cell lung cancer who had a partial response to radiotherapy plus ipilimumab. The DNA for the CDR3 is TGTGCCAGCTCACCAGGCCTAGGCGGGTCCAATGAGCAGTTCTTC. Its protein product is CASSPGLGGSNEQFF.